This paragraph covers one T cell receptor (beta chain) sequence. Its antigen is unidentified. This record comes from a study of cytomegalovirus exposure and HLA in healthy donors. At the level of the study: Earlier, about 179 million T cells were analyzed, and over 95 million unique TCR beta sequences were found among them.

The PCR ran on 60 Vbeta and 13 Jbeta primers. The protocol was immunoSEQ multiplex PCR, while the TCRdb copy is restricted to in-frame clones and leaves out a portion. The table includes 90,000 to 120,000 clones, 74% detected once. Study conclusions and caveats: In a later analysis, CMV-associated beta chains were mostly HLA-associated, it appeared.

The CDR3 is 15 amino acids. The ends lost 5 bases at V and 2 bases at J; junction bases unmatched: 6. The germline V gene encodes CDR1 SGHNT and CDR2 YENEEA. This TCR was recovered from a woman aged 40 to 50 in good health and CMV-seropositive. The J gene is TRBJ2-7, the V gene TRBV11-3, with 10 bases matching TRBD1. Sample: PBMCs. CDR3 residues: CASSLQGQGTYEQYF. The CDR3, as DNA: TGTGCCAGCAGCCTACAGGGACAGGGGACCTACGAGCAGTACTTC. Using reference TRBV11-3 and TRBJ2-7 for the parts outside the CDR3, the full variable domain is EAGVVQSPRYKIIEKKQPVAFWCNPISGHNTLYWYLQNLGQGPELLIRYENEEAVDDSQLPKDRFSAERLKGVDSTLKIQPAELGDSAVYLCASSLQGQGTYEQYFGPGTRLTVT.